This T cell receptor (beta chain) was captured in a study of T-cell reconstitution after alpha-beta-depleted transplantation in children. There are 13 residues in the CDR3. V was pared by 10 bases and J by 7 bases, with 16 bases between. Germline-derived CDR1 and CDR2 are MDHEN and SYDVKM. This sample's TCRbeta library carried unique molecular identifier barcodes. TCRdb reprocessed the PCR reads with MiXCR, giving one entry per CDR3 protein. The repertoire holds about 610,000 distinct CDR3 sequences, over 9.5% seen once, with about 4% in the top ten. The source material was PBMCs from the stem cell graft donor, sampled from the stem cell graft. The chain combines TRBV28 with TRBJ2-2, with D possibly matching TRBD2 (6 bases). The receptor comes from a human donor who donated a stem cell graft to a child with acute myeloid leukemia. The CDR3: CATRARGNGELFF. The CDR3 DNA reads as TGTGCCACCCGAGCCCGGGGGAACGGGGAGCTGTTTTTT.